These T cell receptor beta chains were read from a single sample in a study of control samples from healthy donors and cancer patients. Libraries were prepared by immunoSEQ multiplex PCR; TCRdb keeps only in-frame clonotypes and omits some of them. In the table there are around 99,000 clones, 75% to 90% of which are singletons. Sequencing used blood. The origin of the receptors is a woman in her 50s in good health. Both conserved end residues are part of each CDR3. The D gene is left open where the match is weak. Clone size is not always given. Where it is, it says once, few, many or a class for expanded clones.

>TRBD1|16|.|TRBV7-9|TRBJ2-1
TGTGCCAGCAGCCCCTATGGACAGGGGGCCCACAATGAGCAGTTCTTC
CASSPYGQGAHNEQFF
>.|11|.|TRBV5-1|TRBJ2-1
TGCGCCAGCAGCTTGAGGAATGAGCAGTTCTTC
CASSLRNEQFF
>.|14|once|TRBV6-5|TRBJ1-2
TGTGCCAGCAGCAACACCGCAGGGTATCGCGGCTACACCTTC
CASSNTAGYRGYTF
>TRBD1|12|.|TRBV18|TRBJ1-1
TGTGCCAGCTCACCCGACAGGGGGGAAGCTTTCTTT
CASSPDRGEAFF
>.|15|.|TRBV27|TRBJ2-3
TGTGCCAGCAGTTCAGGGGAGGTCGTATCAGATACGCAGTATTTT
CASSSGEVVSDTQYF
>.|15|.|TRBV6-5|TRBJ2-7
TGTGCCAGCAGTTACTCCTTTGAACAGGGACACGAGCAGTACTTC
CASSYSFEQGHEQYF
>TRBD2|18|.|TRBV5-4|TRBJ2-3
TGTGCCAGCAGCTTACCCGGGACTAGCGGGAGGGCCGCAGATACGCAGTATTTT
CASSLPGTSGRAADTQYF
>.|15|.|TRBV6-5|TRBJ1-4
TGTGCCAGCATAGAGGGGCAGTCAACTAATGAAAAACTGTTTTTT
CASIEGQSTNEKLFF
>.|12|.|TRBV20-1|TRBJ1-1
TGCAGTGCTAGTGACAGGAACACTGAAGCTTTCTTT
CSASDRNTEAFF
>.|11|.|TRBV24-1|TRBJ2-3
TGTGCCACCAGTGATCGGGATACGCAGTATTTT
CATSDRDTQYF
>TRBD2|14|.|TRBV9|TRBJ2-5
TGTGCCAGCAGCGCTAGCGGGAGCTTGGAGACCCAGTACTTC
CASSASGSLETQYF
>.|11|.|TRBV6-5|TRBJ1-1
TGTGCCTCCGGGGCTGACGTAGGGGCTTTCTTT
CASGADVGAFF
>TRBD2|22|.|TRBV19|TRBJ2-2
TGTGCCAGTAAGGGGAGGGCAGGGTCGGTTCTAGCGGGAGGCCCGAGCACCGGGGAGCTGTTTTTT
CASKGRAGSVLAGGPSTGELFF
>.|17|.|TRBV7-3|TRBJ1-3
TGTGCCAGCAGCTTAACAGGCCAGGCAAGCTCTGGAAACACCATATATTTT
CASSLTGQASSGNTIYF
>.|16|once|TRBV19|TRBJ1-3
TGTGCCAGTAGTATAGAGAGACAGAGCTCTGGAAACACCATATATTTT
CASSIERQSSGNTIYF
>.|15|.|TRBV5-1|TRBJ2-7
TGCGCCAGCAGGGGGACTTCCGGAAGCCCATACGAGCAGTACTTC
CASRGTSGSPYEQYF
>.|16|.|TRBV7-9|TRBJ1-3
TGTGCCAGCAGCCTGCCGGGGACGCTTTGGGGAAACACCATATATTTT
CASSLPGTLWGNTIYF
>.|15|.|TRBV18|TRBJ1-5
TGTGCCAGCTCACCATTCGTCGGCAGGGGAGAGCCCCAGCATTTT
CASSPFVGRGEPQHF
>.|15|.|TRBV15|TRBJ1-4
TGTGCCACCAGCAGGGGCTCTCAGACGGCGGAAAAACTGTTTTTT
CATSRGSQTAEKLFF
>TRBD1|14|.|TRBV2|TRBJ1-1
TGTGCCAGCAGTGACGACAGGGGTTACGCTGAAGCTTTCTTT
CASSDDRGYAEAFF
>TRBD1|15|.|TRBV13|TRBJ2-7
TGTGCCAGCAGCCCCGCCGGGACAGGGATCTACGAGCAGTACTTC
CASSPAGTGIYEQYF
>.|15|few|TRBV7-2|TRBJ2-7
TGTGCCAGCAGCTCCCCCTACCGGAGCTCCTACGAGCAGTACTTC
CASSSPYRSSYEQYF
>.|16|.|TRBV30|TRBJ1-5
TGTGCCTGGAGATGGCAAATCTGGAAAGTTCTCCAGCCCCAGCATTTT
CAWRWQIWKVLQPQHF
>TRBD2|17|once|TRBV5-1|TRBJ2-1
TGCGCCAGCAGCGTAGGGACTAGCGGGGGGGTCTTCAGTGAGCAGTTCTTC
CASSVGTSGGVFSEQFF
>TRBD1|14|.|TRBV24-1|TRBJ1-2
TGTGCCACCAGTGGACAGGGGGTTAACTATGGCTACACCTTC
CATSGQGVNYGYTF
>.|13|.|TRBV2|TRBJ1-6
TGTGCCAGCGCCAGGGAGGTTAATTCACCCCTCCACTTT
CASAREVNSPLHF
>TRBD1|15|.|TRBV7-2|TRBJ2-5
TGTGCCAGCAGCTACTCGGGACAGAACCAAGAGACCCAGTACTTC
CASSYSGQNQETQYF
>TRBD2|15|.|TRBV30|TRBJ2-3
TGTGCCTGGAGTGTACTAGCGGGGTTCACAGATACGCAGTATTTT
CAWSVLAGFTDTQYF
>.|17|.|TRBV5-1|TRBJ2-7
TGCGCCAGCAGCTTGTTCTCAGGTCCCGCGACAAAATACGAGCAGTACTTC
CASSLFSGPATKYEQYF
>TRBD1|13|.|TRBV29-1|TRBJ2-7
TGCAGCGGAAGGGACAGCATGACCTACGAGCAGTACTTC
CSGRDSMTYEQYF
>.|14|.|TRBV21-1|TRBJ2-3
TGTGCCAGCCTGGGCAGGGGGGGCACAGATACGCAGTATTTT
CASLGRGGTDTQYF
>TRBD1|14|.|TRBV19|TRBJ2-2
TGTGCCAGTAGTATCTCCAGGGGGCAAGGGGAGCTGTTTTTT
CASSISRGQGELFF
>TRBD1|18|.|TRBV5-1|TRBJ2-1
TGCGCCAGCAGCTTTTTCATGAGAACCGGGACAGGTAGCAATGAGCAGTTCTTC
CASSFFMRTGTGSNEQFF
>.|16|.|TRBV15|TRBJ2-3
TGTGCCACCAGCGACGGGGCAGGGGCGGGCACAGATACGCAGTATTTT
CATSDGAGAGTDTQYF
>TRBD1|13|.|TRBV11-3|TRBJ2-1
TGTGCCAGCAGCAACAGGGGGGTAGGTGAGCAGTTCTTC
CASSNRGVGEQFF
>.|13|.|TRBV7-3|TRBJ1-1
TGTGCCAGCAGCTTACAGGGGCACACTGAAGCTTTCTTT
CASSLQGHTEAFF
>.|13|.|TRBV6-5|TRBJ1-2
TGTGCCAGCTCCGAGGGGGGGCGCGGTGGCTACACCTTC
CASSEGGRGGYTF
>.|14|.|TRBV7-9|TRBJ1-3
TGTGCCAGCAGCTTACAGGGAGGAGGAAACACCATATATTTT
CASSLQGGGNTIYF
>TRBD2|18|.|TRBV12-5|TRBJ2-1
TGTGCTAGTGGTTTCCTCGGACTAGCGGGAGGTGCCTACAATGAGCAGTTCTTC
CASGFLGLAGGAYNEQFF
>.|13|.|TRBV6-6|TRBJ1-5
TGTGCCAGCAGTTATCGGGGGAATCAGCCCCAGCATTTT
CASSYRGNQPQHF
>.|14|.|TRBV18|TRBJ1-1
TGTGCCAGCTCGGAATTAGACCAGAACACTGAAGCTTTCTTT
CASSELDQNTEAFF
>.|15|.|TRBV7-9|TRBJ1-5
TGTGCCAGCAGCTCGTCGGGACGGGACAATCAGCCCCAGCATTTT
CASSSSGRDNQPQHF